This T cell receptor (beta chain) was retrieved from a study of blood T cell repertoires in COVID-19. Across the study: The United States, Italy and Spain provided the acute and convalescent COVID-19 samples. PBMCs, B-cell-depleted T cells, or T cells provided the cDNA or gDNA that made up the material.

Germline lookup yields CDR1 MNHEY and CDR2 SMNVEV (reference sequence). Trimming cost V 2 bases and J 6 bases, with 11 bases left between them. CDR3 length equals 15 residues. Sequenced by immunoSEQ multiplex PCR; TCRdb stores in-frame clones only, minus some. The table shows about 210,000 clones, with 88% occurring only once. This clonotype was sampled from a man between 65 and 85 years old with acute or convalescent COVID-19. Sample: peripheral blood. This rearrangement joins TRBV27 to TRBJ1-6; the D gene is possibly TRBD1 (6 bases). Here the CDR3 DNA reads TGTGCCAGCAGTTTAAGGAAAGGGGGTAATTCACCCCTCCACTTT. This codes for CASSLRKGGNSPLHF.